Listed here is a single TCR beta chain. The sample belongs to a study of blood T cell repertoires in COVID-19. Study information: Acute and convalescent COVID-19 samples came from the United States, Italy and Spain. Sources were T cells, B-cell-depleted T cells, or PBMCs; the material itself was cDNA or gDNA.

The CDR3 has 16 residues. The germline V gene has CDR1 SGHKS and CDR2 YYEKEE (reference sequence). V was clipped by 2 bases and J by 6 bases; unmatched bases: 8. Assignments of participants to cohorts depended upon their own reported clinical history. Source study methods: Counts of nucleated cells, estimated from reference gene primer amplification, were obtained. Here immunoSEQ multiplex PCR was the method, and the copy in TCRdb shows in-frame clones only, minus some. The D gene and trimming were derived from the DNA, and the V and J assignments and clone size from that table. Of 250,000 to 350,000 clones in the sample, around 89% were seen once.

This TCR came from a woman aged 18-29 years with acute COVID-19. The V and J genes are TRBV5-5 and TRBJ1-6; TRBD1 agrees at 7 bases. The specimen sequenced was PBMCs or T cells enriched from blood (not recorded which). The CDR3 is CASSFRQGGRNSPLHF. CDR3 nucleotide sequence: TGTGCCAGCAGCTTCCGGCAGGGGGGTCGTAATTCACCCCTCCACTTT.